The 13 T cell receptor beta chains below were found in one sample sequenced in a study of cytomegalovirus exposure and HLA in healthy donors. The PCR made use of 60 Vbeta and 13 Jbeta primers. Using immunoSEQ multiplex PCR, the repertoire was profiled, and TCRdb retains in-frame clones only, with some absent. Its table lists 170,000 or so clones. Sequencing was carried out using PBMCs. These receptors came from a man younger than 40 in good health and CMV-seronegative.

The gene calls are TRBV2 and TRBJ2-7; possible D gene TRBD2, 6 bases. Germline-derived CDR1 and CDR2 are SNHLY and FYNNEI. Trimming left V 8 bases short and J 3 bases short, with 11 bases between. CDR3 size: 12 residues. The CDR3 bases are TGTGCCAGCCGGGACTCATTCTACGAGCAGTACTTC. It encodes CASRDSFYEQYF.

The chain employs TRBV15 and TRBJ2-5; D ambiguous. The CDR3 is made up of 11 amino acids. V lost 5 bases to trimming and J lost 11 bases, with 12 bases between them. The V gene's germline CDR1 is LNHNV and CDR2 YYDKDF (reference sequence). The CDR3 DNA reads TGTGCCACCAGCGGTCGTCTGGAGCAGTACTTC. Protein sequence: CATSGRLEQYF.

The rearrangement links TRBV7-9 to TRBJ2-2; 9 bases line up with TRBD1. CDR3 length: 13 amino acids. Per germline, CDR1 SEHNR and CDR2 FQNEAQ (reference sequence). J was trimmed by 6 bases and V by 5 bases; bases with no gene match: 1. The CDR3 sequence: CASSGTGSGELFF. The CDR3 coding sequence is TGTGCCAGCAGCGGGACAGGGTCCGGGGAGCTGTTTTTT.

This chain links TRBV2 with TRBJ1-1; D is uncertain. V was clipped by 1 base and J by 0 bases, with 6 bases between them. Germline V gene data show CDR1 as SNHLY and CDR2 as FYNNEI. The CDR3 covers 14 residues. Here the CDR3 reads CASSEGRLNTEAFF. DNA for the CDR3: TGTGCCAGCAGTGAAGGTCGGTTGAACACTGAAGCTTTCTTT.

This chain joins TRBV27 and TRBJ2-1; 9 nucleotides line up with TRBD2. The V segment lost 6 bases and the J segment 8 bases; nucleotides outside the gene matches: 32. CDR1 and CDR2 (germline): MNHEY, SMNVEV (reference sequence). The CDR3 spans 22 residues. The CDR3 here is CASSWGDASGGPAKAGGHEQFF. Here the CDR3 DNA reads TGTGCCAGCAGCTGGGGGGACGCGAGCGGGGGGCCCGCTAAGGCCGGGGGGCATGAGCAGTTCTTC.

The chain has TRBV30 and TRBJ2-3; tentative D call: TRBD2 (5 bases). V was clipped by 0 bases and J by 4 bases, with 8 bases between them. Germline assignment: CDR1 GTSNPN and CDR2 SVGIG (reference sequence). CDR3 length: 13 residues. The CDR3 DNA reads as TGTGCCTGGAGTGTTATTAGCGCAGATACGCAGTATTTT. It codes for CAWSVISADTQYF.

CDR3 DNA: TGCGCCAGCAGCTTGGAGGGAGGGGGCACTGAAGCTTTCTTT. Protein sequence: CASSLEGGGTEAFF. The genes are TRBV5-1 and TRBJ1-1, with D tentatively TRBD1 (6 bases). In germline, CDR1 is SGHRS, CDR2 YFSETQ. The CDR3 contains 14 residues. V lost 0 bases to trimming and J lost 4 bases, with 10 bases between them.

The chain employs TRBV6-5 and TRBJ1-5, with D possibly being TRBD1 (6 bases). Germline assignment: CDR1 MNHEY and CDR2 SVGAGI. CDR3 length equals 13 residues. Trimming cost V 5 bases and J 6 bases, with 11 bases left between them. The CDR3 loop is CASSTGMFQPQHF. As DNA, the CDR3 is TGTGCCAGCAGTACAGGGATGTTTCAGCCCCAGCATTTT.

This chain joins TRBV29-1 and TRBJ1-4, with 10 bases fitting TRBD1. Germline V CDR1 and CDR2: SQVTM, ANQGSEA. CDR3 length: 14 amino acids. After removal of 4 bases from V and 7 bases from J, the junction contained 6 bases not matched to a gene. CDR3 in amino acids: CSVARDRGFEKLFF. In DNA form, the CDR3 reads TGCAGCGTTGCCCGGGACAGGGGTTTTGAAAAACTGTTTTTT.

V is TRBV14 and J is TRBJ2-1; D call uncertain. The germline V gene has CDR1 SGHDN and CDR2 FVKESK. The CDR3 covers 14 residues. V lost 3 bases to trimming and J lost 8 bases, with 14 bases between them. For the CDR3, the DNA is TGTGCCAGCAGCCATAAGCCCGAGTCCCATGAGCAGTTCTTC. This codes for CASSHKPESHEQFF.

This sequence joins TRBV7-2 and TRBJ2-7, with 12 positions matching TRBD2. Looked up from germline, CDR1 is SGHTA and CDR2 is FQGNSA. V lost 3 bases to trimming and J lost 3 bases; unmatched junction nucleotides: 3. CDR3 length: 15 amino acids. CDR3 nucleotides: TGTGCCAGCAGCTTGTCTAGCGGGAGGGGCTACGAGCAGTACTTC. Protein: CASSLSSGRGYEQYF. The whole variable domain, filled in from reference TRBV7-2 and TRBJ2-7, reads GAGVSQSPSNKVTEKGKDVELRCDPISGHTALYWYRQSLGQGLEFLIYFQGNSAPDKSGLPSDRFSAERTGGSVSTLTIQRTQQEDSAVYLCASSLSSGRGYEQYFGPGTRLTVT.

V and J are TRBV29-1 and TRBJ1-1; D gene ambiguous. V was clipped by 5 bases and J by 1 base, with 14 bases between them. The CDR3 is made up of 14 amino acids. Germline V lookup: CDR1 SQVTM, CDR2 ANQGSEA. Here the CDR3 DNA reads TGCAGCGTTCTTGATCGGGATACGAACACTGAAGCTTTCTTT. Amino acid sequence: CSVLDRDTNTEAFF.

V and J are TRBV4-1 and TRBJ2-7, with D possibly TRBD2 on 6 matching bases. CDR3 size: 14 residues. CDR1 and CDR2 (germline): MGHRA, YSYEKL. Trimming removed 0 bases from V and 3 bases from J, with 9 bases in between. CDR3 in DNA: TGCGCCAGCAGCCAAGAGGTGACTAGCTACGAGCAGTACTTC. As protein: CASSQEVTSYEQYF.